This TCR beta chain is drawn from a study of identical twins' blood T cells. Study-level background: About 50 million reads came from around twelve libraries, six alpha, six beta.

Study results and caveats: Top TCRbeta clonotypes were shared more with twin than unrelated donors.

Each TCR cDNA library carried sample-specific barcodes on both ends. TCRdb used MiXCR to reprocess the 5' RACE reads, holding one entry per CDR3 protein. The sample has 400,000 or so distinct CDR3 sequences; under 30% are singletons. Regarding this clonotype: What it binds is not known.

Germline lookup yields CDR1 SGHDN and CDR2 FVKESK. V lost 3 bases and J 4 bases, leaving 12 bases between the germline ends. The CDR3 runs 14 residues. Input material: PBMCs. The receptor was isolated from a woman aged 18 to 49 in good health. This chain joins TRBV14 and TRBJ1-1, with D possibly matching TRBD1 (5 bases). The CDR3 loop is CASSHPGPITEAFF. CDR3 bases: TGTGCCAGCAGCCACCCGGGACCGATCACTGAAGCTTTCTTT.